There are many counts of the clone carrying this T cell receptor (beta chain). What was amplified from RNA transcripts were TCR beta CDR3 regions. The HTBI primer set was used in a first-round RT-PCR of the TCR CDR3. TCRdb fed the multiplex PCR reads into MiXCR, producing one record per CDR3 protein. In the table there are more than 550,000 distinct CDR3 sequences, under 20% of which are singletons. These data originate in a study of T cells in Graves' hyperthyroidism and ophthalmopathy. V lost 5 bases to trimming and J lost 3 bases, with 2 bases between them. This CDR3 contains 10 residues. The germline V gene encodes CDR1 SGHAT and CDR2 FQNNGV.

The specimen was blood. This receptor was identified in a woman in her fifties or sixties with Graves' hyperthyroidism that later progressed to Graves' ophthalmopathy. The J gene is TRBJ2-7, the V gene TRBV11-2; D not certain. The CDR3 bases are TGTGCCAGCAGCCACTACGAGCAGTACTTC. Amino acids: CASSHYEQYF.